This record looks at one TCR beta chain sequence and its context. The data belong to a study of blood T cell repertoires in COVID-19. Overall study context: In each case, the material was cDNA or gDNA derived from T cells, B-cell-depleted T cells, or PBMCs.

The table came from immunoSEQ multiplex PCR; TCRdb's copy has only in-frame clones and leaves some out. Of fewer than 200,000 clones detected, 88% appear once; the ten largest clones hold roughly 25%. The CDR3 extends over 15 amino acids. Trimming left V 2 bases short and J 4 bases short, with 11 bases between. The germline gives CDR1 MNHEY, CDR2 SVGAGI. The material sequenced was peripheral blood. The rearrangement joins TRBV6-5 to TRBJ2-2; possible D gene TRBD2, 5 bases. This TCR derives from a man aged 60-69 years with acute or convalescent COVID-19. For the CDR3, the DNA is TGTGCCAGCAGTTACACGGGGAACCCCACCGGGGAGCTGTTTTTT. It encodes CASSYTGNPTGELFF.